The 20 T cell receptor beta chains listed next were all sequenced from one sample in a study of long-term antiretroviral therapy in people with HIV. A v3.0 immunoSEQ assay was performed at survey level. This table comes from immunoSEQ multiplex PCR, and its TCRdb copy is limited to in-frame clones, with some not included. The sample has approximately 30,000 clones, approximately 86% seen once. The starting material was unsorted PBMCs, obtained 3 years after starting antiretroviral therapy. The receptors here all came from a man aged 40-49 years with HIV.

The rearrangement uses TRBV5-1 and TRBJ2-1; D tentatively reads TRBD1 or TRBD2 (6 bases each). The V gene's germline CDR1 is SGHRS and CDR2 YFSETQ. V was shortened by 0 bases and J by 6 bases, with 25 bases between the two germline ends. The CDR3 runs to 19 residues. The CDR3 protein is CASSLAKGGRSGWVNEQFF. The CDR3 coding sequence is TGCGCCAGCAGCTTGGCCAAGGGGGGTAGGTCGGGATGGGTCAATGAGCAGTTCTTC.

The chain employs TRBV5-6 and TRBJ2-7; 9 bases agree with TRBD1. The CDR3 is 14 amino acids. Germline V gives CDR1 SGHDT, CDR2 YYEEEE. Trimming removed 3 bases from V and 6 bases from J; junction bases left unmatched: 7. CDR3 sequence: CASSSTGTGFEQYF. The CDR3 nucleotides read TGTGCCAGCAGCTCCACCGGGACAGGGTTCGAGCAGTACTTC.

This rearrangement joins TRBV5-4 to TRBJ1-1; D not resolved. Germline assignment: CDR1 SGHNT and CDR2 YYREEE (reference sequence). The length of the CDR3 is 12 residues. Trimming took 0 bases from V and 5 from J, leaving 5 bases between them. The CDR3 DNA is TGTGCCAGCAGCTTGGAAGGGACTGAAGCTTTCTTT. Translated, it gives CASSLEGTEAFF.

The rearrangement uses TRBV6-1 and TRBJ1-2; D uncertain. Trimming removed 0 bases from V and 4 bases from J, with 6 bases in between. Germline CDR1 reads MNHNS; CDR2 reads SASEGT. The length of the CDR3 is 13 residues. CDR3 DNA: TGTGCCAGCAGTGAAGCGGTCTCCTATGGCTACACCTTC. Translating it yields CASSEAVSYGYTF.

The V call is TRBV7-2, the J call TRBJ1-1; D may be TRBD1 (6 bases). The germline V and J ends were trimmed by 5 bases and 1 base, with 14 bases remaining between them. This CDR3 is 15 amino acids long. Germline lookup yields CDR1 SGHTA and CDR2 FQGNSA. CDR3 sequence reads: CASSRLGQQNTEAFF. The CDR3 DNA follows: TGTGCCAGCAGCCGCCTCGGACAGCAGAACACTGAAGCTTTCTTT.

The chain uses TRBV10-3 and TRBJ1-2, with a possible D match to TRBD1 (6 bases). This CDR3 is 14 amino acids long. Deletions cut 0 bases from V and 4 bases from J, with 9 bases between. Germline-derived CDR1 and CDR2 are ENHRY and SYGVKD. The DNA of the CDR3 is TGTGCCATCAGTGAGTCGGGGGCGGCCTATGGCTACACCTTC. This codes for CAISESGAAYGYTF.

The CDR3 DNA follows: TGTGCCAGCAGCTTGCCCCTAGTGCCGGCGGGAGGCTACACCTTC. It is translated as CASSLPLVPAGGYTF. The genes are TRBV7-8 and TRBJ1-2; D unresolved. The V gene lost 3 bases and the J gene lost 8 bases, with 19 bases spanning the gap. The germline CDR1 and CDR2 sequences are SGHVS and FQNEAQ. This CDR3 region has 15 residues. The variable domain in full, completed from reference TRBV7-8 and TRBJ1-2, reads GAGVSQSPRYKVAKRGQDVALRCDPISGHVSLFWYQQALGQGPEFLTYFQNEAQLDKSGLPSDRFFAERPEGSVSTLKIQRTQQEDSAVYLCASSLPLVPAGGYTFGSGTRLTVV.

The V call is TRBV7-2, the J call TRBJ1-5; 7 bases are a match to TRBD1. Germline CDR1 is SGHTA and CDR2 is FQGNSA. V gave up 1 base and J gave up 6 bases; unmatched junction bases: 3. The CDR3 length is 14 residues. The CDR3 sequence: CASSLGTGSQPQHF. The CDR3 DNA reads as TGTGCCAGCAGCTTAGGGACAGGTAGTCAGCCCCAGCATTTT.

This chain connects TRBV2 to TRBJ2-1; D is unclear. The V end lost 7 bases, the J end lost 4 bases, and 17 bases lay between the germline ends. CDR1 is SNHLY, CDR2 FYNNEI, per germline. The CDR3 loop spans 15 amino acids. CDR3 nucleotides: TGTGCCAGCAAGTACCGGGTGGTACGGTACAATGAGCAGTTCTTC. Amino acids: CASKYRVVRYNEQFF.

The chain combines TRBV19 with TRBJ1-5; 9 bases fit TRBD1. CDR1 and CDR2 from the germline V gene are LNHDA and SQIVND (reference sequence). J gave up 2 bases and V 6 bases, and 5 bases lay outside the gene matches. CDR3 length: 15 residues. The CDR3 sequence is CASSPTGGGNQPQHF. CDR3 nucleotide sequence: TGTGCCAGTAGCCCGACAGGGGGAGGCAATCAGCCCCAGCATTTT.

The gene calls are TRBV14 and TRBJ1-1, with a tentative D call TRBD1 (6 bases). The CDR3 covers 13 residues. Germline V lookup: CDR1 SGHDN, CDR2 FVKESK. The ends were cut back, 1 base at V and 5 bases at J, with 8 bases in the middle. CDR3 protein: CASSQGRGTEAFF. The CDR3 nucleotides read TGTGCCAGCAGCCAAGGCAGGGGAACTGAAGCTTTCTTT.

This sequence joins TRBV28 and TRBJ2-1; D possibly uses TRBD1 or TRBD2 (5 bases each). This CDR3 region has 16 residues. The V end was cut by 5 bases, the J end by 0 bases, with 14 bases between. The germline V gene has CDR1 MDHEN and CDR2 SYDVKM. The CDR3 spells CASSGGPRDSYNEQFF. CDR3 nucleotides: TGTGCCAGCAGTGGGGGACCTAGGGACTCCTACAATGAGCAGTTCTTC.

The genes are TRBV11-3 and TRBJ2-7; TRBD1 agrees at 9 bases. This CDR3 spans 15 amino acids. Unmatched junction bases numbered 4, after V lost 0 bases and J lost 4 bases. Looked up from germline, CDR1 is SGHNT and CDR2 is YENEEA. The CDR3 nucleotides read TGTGCCAGCAGCTTAGAGGGACAGGGTCAGTACGAGCAGTACTTC. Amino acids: CASSLEGQGQYEQYF.

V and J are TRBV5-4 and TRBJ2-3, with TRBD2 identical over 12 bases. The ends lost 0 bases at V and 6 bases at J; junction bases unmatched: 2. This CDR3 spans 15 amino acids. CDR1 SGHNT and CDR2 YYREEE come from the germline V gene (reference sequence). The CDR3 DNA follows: TGTGCCAGCAGCTTGGAGACTAGCGGGAGTGATACGCAGTATTTT. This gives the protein CASSLETSGSDTQYF.

The CDR3 DNA sequence: TGCGCCAGCAGCCAAGATTTTGAGACCCAGTACTTC. Translated: CASSQDFETQYF. This chain uses TRBV4-1 with TRBJ2-5; D gene ambiguous. V was trimmed by 0 bases and J by 5 bases, leaving 4 bases between them. The CDR3 is made up of 12 amino acids. The germline CDR1 and CDR2 sequences are MGHRA and YSYEKL.

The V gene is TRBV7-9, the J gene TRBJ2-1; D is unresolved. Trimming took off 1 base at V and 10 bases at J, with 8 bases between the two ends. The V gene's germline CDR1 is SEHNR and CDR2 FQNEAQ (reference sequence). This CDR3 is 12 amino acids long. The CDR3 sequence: CASSLVRWEQFF. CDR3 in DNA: TGTGCCAGCAGCTTAGTCAGGTGGGAGCAGTTCTTC.

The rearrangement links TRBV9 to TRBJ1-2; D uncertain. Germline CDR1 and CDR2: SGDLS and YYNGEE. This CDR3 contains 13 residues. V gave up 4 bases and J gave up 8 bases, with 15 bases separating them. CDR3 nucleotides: TGTGCCAGCAGCCCAGCCGGATTGGGCGGCTACACCTTC. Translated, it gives CASSPAGLGGYTF.

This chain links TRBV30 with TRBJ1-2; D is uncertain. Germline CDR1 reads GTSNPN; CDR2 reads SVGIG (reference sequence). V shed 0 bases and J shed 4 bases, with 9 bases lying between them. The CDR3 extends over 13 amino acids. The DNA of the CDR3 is TGTGCCTGGAGTGTTGAGCGGAGCTATGGCTACACCTTC. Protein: CAWSVERSYGYTF.

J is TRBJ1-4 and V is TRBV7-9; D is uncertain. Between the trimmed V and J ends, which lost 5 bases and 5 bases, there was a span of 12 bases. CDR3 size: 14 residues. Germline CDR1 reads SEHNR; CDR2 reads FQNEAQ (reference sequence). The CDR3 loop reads CASSPLGTNEKLFF. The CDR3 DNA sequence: TGTGCCAGCAGCCCACTGGGAACGAATGAAAAACTGTTTTTT.

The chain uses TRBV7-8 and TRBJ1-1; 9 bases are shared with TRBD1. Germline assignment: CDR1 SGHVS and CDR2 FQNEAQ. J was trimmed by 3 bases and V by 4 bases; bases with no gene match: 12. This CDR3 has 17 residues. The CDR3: CASSYNRGQGWDTEAFF. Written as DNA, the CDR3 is TGTGCCAGCAGCTACAACAGGGGGCAGGGTTGGGACACTGAAGCTTTCTTT.